Listed here is a single TCR beta chain. In blood CD8+ and CD4+ T cells, TCR beta underwent sequencing. Multiple sclerosis controls were treatment-naive patients with stable or active relapsing-remitting disease. In germline, CDR1 is SNHLY, CDR2 FYNNEI. The CDR3 consists of 12 residues. V lost 6 bases and J lost 3, with 9 bases in between. This sample was included in a study of CD8 T cells in Susac syndrome. RNA, at about 0.45 to 1 ug, was reverse transcribed with random hexamers. The amplification used immunoSEQ multiplex PCR on TCR beta CDR3; it spanned 54 Vbeta and 13 Jbeta. TCRdb recomputed calls from the immunoSEQ multiplex PCR reads with MiXCR, one row per CDR3 protein. The profile shows 130,000 or so distinct CDR3 sequences, roughly 80% of them singletons.

V usage is TRBV2 and J usage is TRBJ2-7, with a possible D match to TRBD1 (6 bases). The sequence derives from a human donor with multiple sclerosis. Specimen: CD8+ T cells from PBMCs. The CDR3: CASRGQNYEQYF. The CDR3 region has the DNA TGTGCCAGCAGGGGACAAAACTACGAGCAGTACTTC.